Listed here are 9 T cell receptor beta chains from one sample, sequenced in a study of regulatory T cells in long-lasting Graves disease. Time point given: newly diagnosed GD, antithyroid drugs for less than 3 months. The TCR library was made from RNA that had been extracted from PBMCs in TRIzol. Sequencing libraries for TCR beta were prepared with iRepertoire HTBI primers and Arm-PCR of CDR3 regions. TCRdb reanalysed the multiplex PCR reads using MiXCR and keeps one entry per CDR3 protein. The sample shows a few hundred thousand distinct CDR3 sequences, 14% of them seen only once. The same data also contributed to another study, on T cells in Graves' hyperthyroidism and ophthalmopathy.

This material consisted of peripheral blood mononuclear cells (PBMCs), taken at new diagnosis, from a patient treated with antithyroid drugs. Receptor source: a woman in her forties or fifties with Graves disease.

The sample holds many counts of this clonotype. This rearrangement joins TRBV18 to TRBJ1-1; no clear D. The germline V gene has CDR1 KGHSH and CDR2 LQKENI. Trimming removed 1 base from V and 5 bases from J, with 11 bases in between. The CDR3 sequence is 14 residues long. The CDR3 is CASSPLRWETEAFF. The CDR3 DNA reads as TGTGCCAGCTCACCACTTCGTTGGGAGACTGAAGCTTTCTTT.

At least ten counts were recorded for this clonotype. The chain couples TRBV27 to TRBJ2-1, with 16 bases aligning to TRBD2. The CDR3 length is 20 residues. Germline trimming cut 5 bases from V and 1 base from J; bases unmatched to any gene: 11. Germline V gene data show CDR1 as MNHEY and CDR2 as SMNVEV (reference sequence). CDR3 amino acids: CASSIPGLAGGPKSYNEQFF. The CDR3 DNA sequence: TGTGCCAGCAGTATACCGGGACTAGCGGGAGGGCCAAAATCCTACAATGAGCAGTTCTTC.

The chain recombines TRBV7-3 with TRBJ2-4; D remains unclear. Germline CDR1 and CDR2: SGHTA and FQGTGA. The length of the CDR3 is 13 residues. With 5 bases removed from V and 6 bases from J, the gap between germline ends came to 11 bases. This CDR3 reads CASSRAGGNIQYF. The CDR3, as DNA: TGTGCCAGCAGCCGGGCCGGCGGAAACATTCAGTACTTC.

This clonotype was detected ten times or more. V and J are TRBV7-2 and TRBJ1-1; D is ambiguous. Germline CDR1 SGHTA, CDR2 FQGNSA. Trimming took off 3 bases at V and 3 bases at J, with 8 bases between the two ends. The CDR3 consists of 13 residues. The CDR3 DNA follows: TGTGCCAGCAGCTTTGTGGAGGACACTGAAGCTTTCTTT. Its translation is CASSFVEDTEAFF. Variable domain in full (rest from reference TRBV7-2 and TRBJ1-1): GAGVSQSPSNKVTEKGKDVELRCDPISGHTALYWYRQSLGQGLEFLIYFQGNSAPDKSGLPSDRFSAERTGGSVSTLTIQRTQQEDSAVYLCASSFVEDTEAFFGQGTRLTVV.

As concerns this clonotype: This may be a read error: a much more frequent sequence differs by one nucleotide. This chain connects TRBV18 to TRBJ1-1; 8 nucleotides match TRBD1. This CDR3 comprises 13 residues. In germline, CDR1 is KGHSH, CDR2 LQKENI. For the CDR3, the DNA is TGTGCCAGCTCCGGACAGGGTAACGGTGAATCTTTCTTT. It encodes CASSGQGNGESFF.

This clonotype was counted at least ten times. CDR3 DNA: TGTGCCAGCACACGGACGTGGGGCGAAGCTTTCTTT. This sequence encodes CASTRTWGEAFF. This rearrangement joins TRBV6-1 to TRBJ1-1; D possibly corresponds to TRBD1 (5 bases). Per germline, CDR1 MNHNS and CDR2 SASEGT. The V gene lost 7 bases and the J gene lost 8 bases, with 14 bases spanning the gap. CDR3 size: 12 residues.

The chain combines TRBV30 with TRBJ2-3; 16 nucleotides align to TRBD2. The trim removed 2 bases at V and 0 bases at J, leaving 8 bases unmatched. The CDR3 extends over 19 amino acids. The germline CDR1 and CDR2 sequences are GTSNPN and SVGIG (reference sequence). In DNA, the CDR3 is TGTGCCTGGAGTTCGGGACTAGCGGGAGGGCCCTATAGCACAGATACGCAGTATTTT. It is translated as CAWSSGLAGGPYSTDTQYF.

The chain recombines TRBV5-6 with TRBJ2-2; possibly TRBD2 for D (5 bases). Looked up from germline, CDR1 is SGHDT and CDR2 is YYEEEE. The CDR3 consists of 16 residues. V lost 2 bases, J lost 4 bases, and 15 bases lay in between. The CDR3 region has the DNA TGTGCCAGCAGCTTCGGCGGGCCGAGCGGCACCGGGGAGCTGTTTTTT. It encodes CASSFGGPSGTGELFF.

CDR3 protein: CASSWRELSGEQFF. The CDR3 nucleotides read TGTGCCAGCAGTTGGCGGGAGCTGTCAGGTGAGCAGTTCTTC. This chain connects TRBV28 to TRBJ2-1, with TRBD2 matching over 7 bases. The CDR3 extends over 14 amino acids. Per germline, CDR1 MDHEN and CDR2 SYDVKM. V lost 4 bases and J lost 9; bases outside the gene matches: 9.